These 21 T cell receptor beta chains were all obtained from the same sample, sequenced in a study of post-analysis software for immune sequencing data. Study results and limitations: Among roughly 5 TRBV segments more frequent in patients than controls were TRBV5-6, TRBV5-1 and TRBV20-1.

These receptors are not linked to any known antigen. Built from TCR beta cDNA, the libraries had unique molecular identifiers in them. TCRdb recomputed calls from the PCR reads with MiXCR, one row per CDR3 protein. The table lists 700,000 to 800,000 distinct CDR3 sequences, less than 35% of them singletons. Source material: blood. Every receptor here comes from a girl aged 10-17 years with multiple sclerosis.

This clonotype has a handful of counts. The chain is built from TRBV6-5 and TRBJ2-7, with 10 bases lining up with TRBD2. The CDR3 loop spans 16 amino acids. V was clipped by 6 bases and J by 0 bases; unmatched bases: 8. Germline loops: CDR1 MNHEY, CDR2 SVGAGI. CDR3 nucleotides: TGTGCCAGCAGCAAAAGGACTAGCGGCGGCTCCTACGAGCAGTACTTC. This gives the protein CASSKRTSGGSYEQYF.

The gene calls are TRBV6-5 and TRBJ2-1, with 9 nucleotides matching TRBD1. CDR1 and CDR2 from the germline V gene are MNHEY and SVGAGI. The CDR3 extends over 15 amino acids. The J segment lost 7 bases and the V segment lost 7 bases, leaving 11 bases of the junction unmatched. The CDR3 nucleotides read TGTGCCAGCAAGACTACAGGGGGCGCGTTTAATGAGCAGTTCTTC. It encodes CASKTTGGAFNEQFF.

This clonotype was counted at least ten times. The chain couples TRBV29-1 to TRBJ2-5; possibly TRBD2 for D (5 bases). The CDR3 is made up of 13 amino acids. Germline loops: CDR1 SQVTM, CDR2 ANQGSEA. V was pared by 5 bases and J by 5 bases, with 15 bases between. DNA for the CDR3: TGCAGCGTTTGGAATACTCCGGGGGAGACCCAGTACTTC. This gives the protein CSVWNTPGETQYF.

The rearrangement links TRBV3-1 to TRBJ2-1; 7 bases line up with TRBD2. Germline CDR1 and CDR2: LGHDT and YNNKEL (reference sequence). Trimming removed 0 bases from V and 5 bases from J; junction bases left unmatched: 7. The CDR3 consists of 16 residues. CDR3: CASSQDASGANNEQFF. The CDR3 DNA sequence: TGTGCCAGCAGCCAAGATGCGAGCGGGGCAAACAATGAGCAGTTCTTC.

The CDR3 here is CSVPFPGLGTQYF. The CDR3 DNA reads as TGCAGCGTACCATTTCCGGGCCTAGGTACGCAGTATTTT. The chain links TRBV29-1 to TRBJ2-3, with unresolved D. Germline V gene sequence: CDR1 SQVTM, CDR2 ANQGSEA. The length of the CDR3 is 13 residues. V shed 6 bases and J shed 8 bases, with 18 bases lying between them.

The gene calls are TRBV5-1 and TRBJ1-2; the D gene is possibly TRBD1 (5 bases). The CDR3 contains 13 residues. From germline, CDR1 is SGHRS and CDR2 YFSETQ. V was trimmed by 0 bases and J by 6 bases, leaving 9 bases between them. The CDR3 nucleotides are TGCGCCAGCAGCTTGGGGCCAGGGAATGGCTACACCTTC. It codes for CASSLGPGNGYTF.

This clonotype was counted only a few times. The chain joins TRBV2 to TRBJ2-6; no definite D call. The CDR3 is made up of 15 amino acids. Per the germline V gene, CDR1 is SNHLY and CDR2 is FYNNEI. V lost 7 bases and J 3 bases, leaving 13 bases between the germline ends. The CDR3 is CASKTPEFGANVLTF. As DNA, the CDR3 is TGTGCCAGCAAGACCCCTGAGTTTGGGGCCAACGTCCTGACTTTC.

This clonotype was seen a single time. The genes are TRBV20-1 and TRBJ1-5; 8 positions agree with TRBD1. CDR3 length equals 16 residues. Trimming removed 2 bases from V and 2 bases from J; junction bases left unmatched: 8. Per germline, CDR1 DFQATT and CDR2 SNEGSKA (reference sequence). CDR3 region: CSARIPGQGGNQPQHF. The CDR3 DNA sequence: TGCAGTGCTAGAATACCCGGACAGGGCGGCAATCAGCCCCAGCATTTT.

This rearrangement joins TRBV12-3 or TRBV12-4 to TRBJ2-2; D might be TRBD1 (5 bases). The V gene lost 6 bases and the J gene lost 2 bases, with 16 bases spanning the gap. CDR3 length: 16 amino acids. In DNA, the CDR3 is TGTGCCAGCAGGGGGCCGGGTCCCCTCAACACCGGGGAGCTGTTTTTT. Translating it yields CASRGPGPLNTGELFF.

The V gene is TRBV24-1, the J gene TRBJ2-1, with 8 nucleotides matching TRBD2. This CDR3 contains 19 residues. After removal of 0 bases from V and 8 bases from J, the junction contained 17 bases not matched to a gene. Per the germline V gene, CDR1 is KGHDR and CDR2 is SFDVKD. CDR3: CATSDLPGREERESHEQFF. The DNA of the CDR3 is TGTGCCACCAGTGATTTGCCCGGTAGAGAGGAGCGGGAGAGCCATGAGCAGTTCTTC.

The J gene is TRBJ2-4, the V gene TRBV5-1, with D maybe TRBD1 (6 bases). The V end was cut by 0 bases, the J end by 1 base, with 11 bases between. The CDR3 covers 16 residues. Per the germline V gene, CDR1 is SGHRS and CDR2 is YFSETQ. The CDR3 region is CASSLGRDRAKNIQYF. The CDR3 DNA reads TGCGCCAGCAGCTTGGGGAGAGACAGGGCCAAAAACATTCAGTACTTC.

The chain carries TRBV2 and TRBJ1-4; D is uncertain. CDR3 length: 14 residues. V lost 0 bases to trimming and J lost 13 bases, with 15 bases between them. In germline, CDR1 is SNHLY, CDR2 FYNNEI. As DNA, the CDR3 is TGTGCCAGCAGTGAAGCGATAAGGCCGTGGGGACTGTTTTTT. It encodes CASSEAIRPWGLFF.

The count of this clonotype is one. This chain joins TRBV7-9 and TRBJ2-7; 8 bases are a match to TRBD1. CDR1 SEHNR and CDR2 FQNEAQ come from the germline V gene (reference sequence). The ends lost 3 bases at V and 0 bases at J; junction bases unmatched: 10. The CDR3 is 17 amino acids. The CDR3 region has the DNA TGTGCCAGCAGCTTTTCCCGACAGGGGATTATCTCCTACGAGCAGTACTTC. Its translation: CASSFSRQGIISYEQYF.

In its sample, this clonotype was seen a few times. This rearrangement joins TRBV7-2 to TRBJ1-6; D might be TRBD1 (5 bases). This CDR3 comprises 16 residues. Trimming cost V 5 bases and J 0 bases, with 11 bases left between them. Germline CDR1 reads SGHTA; CDR2 reads FQGNSA. The CDR3 DNA is TGTGCCAGCAGCACTCGACAGAGCTCCTATAATTCACCCCTCCACTTT. As protein: CASSTRQSSYNSPLHF.

This clonotype was counted between two and nine times. The chain couples TRBV4-3 to TRBJ2-3; D is unresolved. The CDR3 runs to 13 residues. Germline V CDR1 and CDR2: LGHNA, YSLEER. V was shortened by 8 bases and J by 6 bases, with 15 bases between the two germline ends. CDR3 sequence reads: CASGPNGADTQYF. DNA for the CDR3: TGCGCCAGCGGTCCGAACGGCGCGGATACGCAGTATTTT.

A single count supports this clonotype. The chain joins TRBV5-1 to TRBJ2-7, with 8 bases aligning to TRBD1. Per the germline V gene, CDR1 is SGHRS and CDR2 is YFSETQ. Trimming took 3 bases from V and 2 from J; bases not matched to a gene: 7. This CDR3 contains 15 residues. Here the CDR3 reads CASSCPRTGTYEQYF. The DNA for the CDR3 is TGCGCCAGCAGCTGCCCTAGGACAGGGACCTACGAGCAGTACTTC.

This clonotype was detected a few times. The chain recombines TRBV29-1 with TRBJ2-7; D gene ambiguous. The V gene's germline CDR1 is SQVTM and CDR2 ANQGSEA. Between the trimmed V and J ends, which lost 4 bases and 2 bases, there was a span of 12 bases. The CDR3 length is 13 residues. In nucleotides, the CDR3 is TGCAGCGTTGTGTTCGGTATCGCCTACGAGCAGTACTTC. Translation: CSVVFGIAYEQYF.

V gene TRBV12-3 or TRBV12-4 combines with J gene TRBJ1-1; 9 bases are a match to TRBD1. CDR3 size: 16 residues. Trimming removed 3 bases from V and 0 bases from J; junction bases left unmatched: 5. This CDR3 is CASSLGTGTMNTEAFF. CDR3 bases: TGTGCCAGCAGTTTGGGGACAGGGACGATGAACACTGAAGCTTTCTTT.

This chain uses TRBV6-6 with TRBJ1-2; unclear D gene. The CDR3 spans 13 residues. Per the germline V gene, CDR1 is MNHNY and CDR2 is SVGAGI (reference sequence). Between the trimmed V and J ends, which lost 7 bases and 2 bases, there was a span of 11 bases. CDR3 sequence: CASIGQANYGYTF. CDR3 bases: TGTGCCAGCATAGGCCAAGCCAACTATGGCTACACCTTC.

This chain uses TRBV20-1 with TRBJ2-3; no clear D. Germline CDR1 DFQATT, CDR2 SNEGSKA (reference sequence). The ends were cut back, 5 bases at V and 1 base at J, with 7 bases in the middle. CDR3 length equals 12 residues. CDR3 sequence (DNA): TGCAGTGCTTCTACACGCACAGATACGCAGTATTTT. Translating gives CSASTRTDTQYF.

This clonotype was observed at least ten times. This chain links TRBV20-1 with TRBJ2-5, with D tentatively TRBD1 (6 bases). CDR1 and CDR2 from the germline V gene are DFQATT and SNEGSKA (reference sequence). The CDR3 is made up of 14 amino acids. The V gene lost 6 bases and the J gene lost 5 bases, with 19 bases spanning the gap. As DNA, the CDR3 is TGCAGTGCCCCACGGGACAAAGGCTGGGAGACCCAGTACTTC. Residues: CSAPRDKGWETQYF.